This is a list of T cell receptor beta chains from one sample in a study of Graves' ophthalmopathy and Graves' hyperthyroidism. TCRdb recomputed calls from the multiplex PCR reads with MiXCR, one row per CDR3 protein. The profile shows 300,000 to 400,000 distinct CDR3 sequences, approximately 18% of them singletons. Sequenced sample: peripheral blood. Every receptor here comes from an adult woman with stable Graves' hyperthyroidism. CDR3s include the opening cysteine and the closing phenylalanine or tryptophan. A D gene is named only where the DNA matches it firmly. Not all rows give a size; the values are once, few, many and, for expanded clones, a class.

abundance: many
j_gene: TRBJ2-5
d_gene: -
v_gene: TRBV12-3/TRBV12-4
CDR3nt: TGTGCCAGCAGCCGCGAAGGGGGAGGGACCCAGTACTTC
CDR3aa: CASSREGGGTQYF

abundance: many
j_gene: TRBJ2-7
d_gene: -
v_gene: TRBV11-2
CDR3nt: TGTGCCAGCAGCCGAGGCCAGACAGGTGGGACGTACTTC
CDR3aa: CASSRGQTGGTYF

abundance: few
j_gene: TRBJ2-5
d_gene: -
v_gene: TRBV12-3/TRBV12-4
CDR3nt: TGTGCCAGCACCGAGCCCGGAGGTTTTCAAGAGACCCAGTACTTC
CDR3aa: CASTEPGGFQETQYF

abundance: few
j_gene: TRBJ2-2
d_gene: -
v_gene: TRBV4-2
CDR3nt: TGTGCCAGCAGCCAAGGTATCGGGACCCCGAACACCGGGGAGCTGTTTTTT
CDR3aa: CASSQGIGTPNTGELFF

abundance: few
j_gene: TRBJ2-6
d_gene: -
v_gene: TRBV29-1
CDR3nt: TGCAGCGTTATGACAGGGAGGACTGGGGCCAACGTCCTGACTTTC
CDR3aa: CSVMTGRTGANVLTF

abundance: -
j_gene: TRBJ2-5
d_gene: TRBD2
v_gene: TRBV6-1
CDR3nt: TGTGCCAGCGCGATACCGCTAGCGGGAGGGCCTCGAACCCAGTACTTC
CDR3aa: CASAIPLAGGPRTQYF

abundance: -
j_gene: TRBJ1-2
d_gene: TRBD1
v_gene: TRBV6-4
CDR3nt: TGTGCCAGCAGGGACAGGGTCGATGGCTACACCTTC
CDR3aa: CASRDRVDGYTF

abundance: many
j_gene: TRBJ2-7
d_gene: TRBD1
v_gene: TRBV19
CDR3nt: TGTGCCAGTAGCGACCAGGGGGCCGGCGAGCAGTACTTC
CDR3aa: CASSDQGAGEQYF

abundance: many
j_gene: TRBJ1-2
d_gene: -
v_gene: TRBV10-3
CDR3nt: TGTGCCATCAGTGAGTCTGGGGAGGCATATGGCTACACCTTC
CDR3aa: CAISESGEAYGYTF

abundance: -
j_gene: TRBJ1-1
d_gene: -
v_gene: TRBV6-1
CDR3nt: TGTGCCAGCACCGCATGGGCAGGAACCTCTGACGTTAATGAAGCTTTCTTT
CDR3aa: CASTAWAGTSDVNEAFF

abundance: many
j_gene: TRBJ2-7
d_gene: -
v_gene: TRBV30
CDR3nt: TGTGCCTGGAGTGTACGGCTAGCTTCGTACGAGCAGTACTTC
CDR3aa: CAWSVRLASYEQYF

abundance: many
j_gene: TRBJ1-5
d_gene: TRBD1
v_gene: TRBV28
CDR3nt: TGTGCCAGCAGTTTAATCTTGTTACAGGGGGATCATCAGCCCCAGCATTTT
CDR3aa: CASSLILLQGDHQPQHF

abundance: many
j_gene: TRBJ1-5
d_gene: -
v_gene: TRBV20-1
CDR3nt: TGCAGTGCTAGTAGGGGGGTCAGCAATCAGCCCCAGCATTTT
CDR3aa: CSASRGVSNQPQHF

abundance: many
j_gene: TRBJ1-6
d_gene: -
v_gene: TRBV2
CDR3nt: TGTGCCAACAGTGAAGACAGGCCGGGCCGTTCACCCCTCCACTTT
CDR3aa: CANSEDRPGRSPLHF

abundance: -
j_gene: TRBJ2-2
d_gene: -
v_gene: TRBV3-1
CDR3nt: TGTGCCAGCAGCCAATTCGGAGAGCTGTGTTTT
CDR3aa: CASSQFGELCF

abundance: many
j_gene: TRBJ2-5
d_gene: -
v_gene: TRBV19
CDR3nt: TGTGCCATCAGAGATCGGGGTCTAAGGGTGCTAGGCCAAGAGACCCAGTACTTC
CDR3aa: CAIRDRGLRVLGQETQYF

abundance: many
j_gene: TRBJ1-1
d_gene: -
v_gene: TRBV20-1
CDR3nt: TGCAGTGTAATGCAGGCTAACACTGAAGCTTTCTTT
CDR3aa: CSVMQANTEAFF

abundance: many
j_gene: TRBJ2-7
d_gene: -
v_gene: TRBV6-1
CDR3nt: TGTGCCAGCTATTGGGACCCGAGGGACGAGCAGTACTTC
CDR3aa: CASYWDPRDEQYF